This T cell receptor beta chain was recorded in a study of blood T cell repertoires in COVID-19. Sequenced by immunoSEQ multiplex PCR; TCRdb stores in-frame clones only, minus some. Of about 280,000 clones listed, approximately 90% are singletons. The source material was PBMCs or T cells enriched from blood (not recorded which). The clonotype comes from a woman aged 30 to 39 with acute COVID-19.

The CDR3: CASSEGAGVSKNQPQHF. The CDR3 DNA reads as TGTGCCAGCAGTGAAGGGGCAGGTGTCTCAAAAAATCAGCCCCAGCATTTT. This chain connects TRBV6-1 to TRBJ1-5; D gene unclear. The length of the CDR3 is 17 residues. CDR1 and CDR2 from the germline V gene are MNHNS and SASEGT. V lost 1 base and J lost 4, with 17 bases in between.